The sample holds a few counts of the clone carrying this TCR beta chain. The data are from a study of identical twins. TCRdb fed the 5' RACE reads into MiXCR, producing one record per CDR3 protein. The sample holds about 700,000 distinct CDR3 sequences; around 6% are singletons and the top ten take about 2%. CDR3 length equals 16 residues. Germline CDR1 is SGHRS and CDR2 is YFSETQ. Germline trimming cut 3 bases from V and 1 base from J; bases unmatched to any gene: 7. The V gene is TRBV5-1, the J gene TRBJ2-5; 9 positions match TRBD2. This TCR derives from a man aged 18 to 30 in good health. Material for sequencing was naive T cells sorted from blood. The CDR3 loop reads CASSWGSSGTQETQYF. In DNA form, the CDR3 reads TGCGCCAGCAGCTGGGGATCTAGCGGGACCCAAGAGACCCAGTACTTC. Full variable domain (missing parts from reference TRBV5-1 and TRBJ2-5): KAGVTQTPRYLIKTRGQQVTLSCSPISGHRSVSWYQQTPGQGLQFLFEYFSETQRNKGNFPGRFSGRQFSNSRSEMNVSTLELGDSALYLCASSWGSSGTQETQYFGPGTRLLVL.